A single sample is the source of the 13 T cell receptor beta chains below, sequenced in a study of cytomegalovirus exposure and HLA in healthy donors. Primers included in the PCR were 60 Vbeta and 13 Jbeta primers. Data came from immunoSEQ multiplex PCR; TCRdb stores just in-frame clones and leaves some out. The sample lists about 160,000 clones; 65% to 85% were seen once. The sequenced material came from PBMCs. All receptors come from a young woman in good health and CMV-seropositive.

The rearrangement links TRBV5-8 to TRBJ2-1; 8 nucleotides align to TRBD1. V lost 6 bases to trimming and J lost 14 bases; unmatched junction nucleotides: 22. Germline values: CDR1 SGHTS, CDR2 YDEGEE. This CDR3 has 16 amino acids. CDR3 DNA: TGTGCCAGCAACCCGTACGGGACAGGCGGCGATAGACGCGAGTTCTTC. Protein sequence: CASNPYGTGGDRREFF.

This chain joins TRBV5-4 and TRBJ2-1; 14 nucleotides agree with TRBD2. The CDR3 sequence is 16 residues long. Per the germline V gene, CDR1 is SGHNT and CDR2 is YYREEE (reference sequence). J gave up 12 bases and V 2 bases, and 10 bases lay outside the gene matches. The CDR3 loop reads CASSFGLAGGQISQFF. The CDR3 DNA follows: TGTGCCAGCAGCTTCGGACTAGCGGGGGGTCAAATTTCGCAGTTCTTC.

The rearrangement joins TRBV7-2 to TRBJ2-7; 7 nucleotides line up with TRBD1. The junction had 14 bases not matched to a gene; V was cut back by 9 bases and J by 0 bases. Germline CDR1 is SGHTA and CDR2 is FQGNSA. There are 16 residues in the CDR3. The CDR3 DNA reads TGTGCCAGTTCAGTCGACAGGGCGGATTTCTCCTACGAGCAGTACTTC. Residues: CASSVDRADFSYEQYF.

The chain recombines TRBV28 with TRBJ2-5; D may be TRBD1 (6 bases). The CDR3 sequence is 14 residues long. Between the trimmed V and J ends, which lost 4 bases and 4 bases, there was a span of 13 bases. CDR1 and CDR2 from the germline V gene are MDHEN and SYDVKM. The CDR3 region has the DNA TGTGCCAGCAGTTCAGGGGCACGGGGAGAGACCCAGTACTTC. Translated: CASSSGARGETQYF.

The chain uses TRBV30 and TRBJ1-6; 7 nucleotides agree with TRBD1. CDR1 is GTSNPN, CDR2 SVGIG, per germline (reference sequence). The CDR3 is 18 residues long. V lost 4 bases, J lost 2 bases, and 14 bases stayed unmatched. The CDR3 sequence is CAWKLGTASSPYNSPLHF. The CDR3 coding sequence is TGTGCCTGGAAATTAGGGACAGCTTCAAGCCCCTATAATTCACCCCTCCACTTT.

The chain recombines TRBV6-1 with TRBJ1-5; no clear D gene. V was clipped by 5 bases and J by 5 bases, with 4 bases between them. This CDR3 is built from 11 residues. Germline-derived CDR1 and CDR2 are MNHNS and SASEGT. The CDR3 loop is CASSYYQPQHF. The CDR3 nucleotides are TGTGCCAGCAGTTATTATCAGCCCCAGCATTTT.

This chain links TRBV4-1 with TRBJ1-3, with a tentative D call TRBD1 (6 bases). The germline CDR1 and CDR2 sequences are MGHRA and YSYEKL. V dropped 0 bases and J dropped 2 bases, with 8 bases sitting between them. This CDR3 spans 15 amino acids. CDR3 protein: CASSQEKGAGNTIYF. The CDR3, as DNA: TGCGCCAGCAGCCAAGAGAAGGGGGCTGGAAACACCATATATTTT.

This clone was seen more than once but under ten times. V usage is TRBV7-3 and J usage is TRBJ2-3; D is unclear. The V gene's germline CDR1 is SGHTA and CDR2 FQGTGA. V gave up 4 bases and J gave up 6 bases, with 11 bases separating them. The CDR3 is made up of 13 amino acids. CDR3 sequence reads: CASSSFGADTQYF. DNA of the CDR3: TGTGCCAGCAGCTCATTTGGTGCGGATACGCAGTATTTT.

This chain uses TRBV7-9 with TRBJ2-3, with 10 positions matching TRBD1. Germline V gives CDR1 SEHNR, CDR2 FQNEAQ (reference sequence). This CDR3 contains 17 residues. V dropped 5 bases and J dropped 2; count of bases not matched to a gene: 10. CDR3: CASSQIPGQGYTDTQYF. The CDR3 DNA is TGTGCCAGCAGCCAAATCCCGGGACAGGGGTACACAGATACGCAGTATTTT.

This chain uses TRBV19 with TRBJ1-5, with TRBD1 identical over 9 bases. The J segment lost 5 bases and the V segment lost 4 bases, leaving 15 bases of the junction unmatched. The CDR3 covers 18 residues. Germline loops: CDR1 LNHDA, CDR2 SQIVND (reference sequence). As DNA, the CDR3 is TGTGCCAGTAGTAGGGACAGGGCCTATATTTCATCCGATCAGCCCCAGCATTTT. This gives the protein CASSRDRAYISSDQPQHF.

The chain is built from TRBV25-1 and TRBJ2-7; 9 nucleotides agree with TRBD1. Germline lookup yields CDR1 MGHDK and CDR2 SYGVNS. The CDR3 extends over 15 amino acids. The junction had 7 bases not matched to a gene; V was cut back by 7 bases and J by 0 bases. The CDR3 here is CASKRRGQGSYEQYF. The CDR3 DNA follows: TGTGCCAGCAAAAGGCGGGGACAGGGCTCCTACGAGCAGTACTTC.

This clone was detected only a few times. The gene calls are TRBV5-1 and TRBJ1-3, with 7 bases aligning to TRBD1. V shed 4 bases, J shed 0 bases, and the junction held 4 bases outside the gene matches. The CDR3 consists of 15 residues. Germline lookup yields CDR1 SGHRS and CDR2 YFSETQ. The DNA of the CDR3 is TGCGCCAGCAGCGGGGGACAGTTCTCTGGAAACACCATATATTTT. Its translation is CASSGGQFSGNTIYF.

A note on this clone: Additional DNA sequences in this sample encode the identical CDR3. The chain is built from TRBV10-3 and TRBJ2-7, with D possibly TRBD2 on 5 matching bases. The V gene's germline CDR1 is ENHRY and CDR2 SYGVKD. Trimming removed 6 bases from V and 5 bases from J, with 11 bases in between. The CDR3 is 12 amino acids. CDR3 sequence (DNA): TGTGCCATCAGCGGAGCCGGGGACGAGCAGTACTTC. This translates into CAISGAGDEQYF.